This T cell receptor beta chain is drawn from a study of blood T cell repertoires in COVID-19. The overall study: The United States, Italy and Spain supplied acute and convalescent COVID-19 samples.

Per the study methods: Nucleated cell counts were estimated from reference gene primer amplification. Generated by immunoSEQ multiplex PCR, the TCRdb table keeps only in-frame clones and is missing some. The V and J calls and clone size are taken from that table; D and trimming were inferred from the DNA. The sample includes approximately 300,000 clones, more than 75% of them seen just once. Germline lookup yields CDR1 KGHDR and CDR2 SFDVKD. Trimming at V came to 4 bases and at J to 2 bases, leaving 10 bases not matched to a gene. CDR3 length: 16 residues. Source material: peripheral blood. This TCR derives from a woman in her forties or fifties with acute or convalescent COVID-19. This chain links TRBV24-1 with TRBJ2-7; 7 bases line up with TRBD1. The CDR3 bases are TGTGCCACCAGTGAAGCCCCCGGGACAGCGGCCTACGAGCAGTACTTC. It encodes CATSEAPGTAAYEQYF.